The 15 T cell receptor beta chains below all came from one sample that was sequenced in a study of blood T cell repertoires in COVID-19. Profiling relied on immunoSEQ multiplex PCR, and the TCRdb table lists in-frame clones only, not all of them. The sample has roughly 160,000 clones, 75% to 85% seen once. The sample taken for sequencing was peripheral blood. These receptors all stem from a woman aged 55-70 years with COVID-19, enrolled during active disease.

CDR3 amino acids: CASSTGRVYEQYV. Here the CDR3 DNA reads TGTGCCAGCAGTACCGGGAGAGTGTACGAGCAGTACGTC. The gene calls are TRBV6-5 and TRBJ2-7; D is perhaps TRBD2 (6 bases). The CDR3 is 13 amino acids. From germline, CDR1 is MNHEY and CDR2 SVGAGI. V was shortened by 5 bases and J by 4 bases, with 12 bases between the two germline ends.

The V and J genes are TRBV3-1 (or the pseudogene TRBV3-2) and TRBJ1-2; D not certain. The ends were cut back, 2 bases at V and 2 bases at J, with 6 bases in the middle. In germline, CDR1 is LGHDT, CDR2 YNNKEL (reference sequence). The CDR3 covers 13 residues. CDR3 nucleotides: TGTGCCAGCAGCCAAACAGAAAACTATGGCTACACCTTC. Translated, it gives CASSQTENYGYTF.

The chain employs TRBV15 and TRBJ2-4; D gene ambiguous. Per the germline V gene, CDR1 is LNHNV and CDR2 is YYDKDF (reference sequence). Deletions cut 1 base from V and 7 bases from J, with 11 bases between. The CDR3 totals 14 residues. CDR3 sequence: CATSRVASPNIQYF. As DNA, the CDR3 is TGTGCCACCAGCAGAGTTGCTAGTCCTAACATTCAGTACTTC.

The V gene is TRBV19, the J gene TRBJ2-3; the D gene is possibly TRBD2 (6 bases). This CDR3 has 16 residues. Germline CDR1 reads LNHDA; CDR2 reads SQIVND (reference sequence). V lost 5 bases and J lost 0, with 15 bases in between. The CDR3 region is CASSPRTGTSTDTQYF. The CDR3 DNA follows: TGTGCCAGTAGTCCCCGGACGGGGACTAGCACAGATACGCAGTATTTT.

The chain combines TRBV15 with TRBJ2-5; 15 bases are shared with TRBD2. The ends lost 1 base at V and 5 bases at J; junction bases unmatched: 14. Germline lookup yields CDR1 LNHNV and CDR2 YYDKDF (reference sequence). The CDR3 is 20 residues long. CDR3 in amino acids: CATSRGPIGTSGRSSETQYF. The CDR3 DNA reads TGTGCCACCAGCAGAGGGCCAATCGGGACTAGCGGGAGGAGCAGTGAGACCCAGTACTTC.

This chain links TRBV11-3 with TRBJ2-2; 7 nucleotides align to TRBD2. The CDR3 sequence is 18 residues long. The trim removed 3 bases at V and 2 bases at J, leaving 12 bases unmatched. Germline CDR1 is SGHNT and CDR2 is YENEEA. CDR3 DNA sequence: TGTGCCAGCAGCTTGCCAGCGGGGCGGGACGTAAACACCGGGGAGCTGTTTTTT. Translated, it gives CASSLPAGRDVNTGELFF. The full variable domain, its missing parts supplied by reference TRBV11-3 and TRBJ2-2, is EAGVVQSPRYKIIEKKQPVAFWCNPISGHNTLYWYLQNLGQGPELLIRYENEEAVDDSQLPKDRFSAERLKGVDSTLKIQPAELGDSAVYLCASSLPAGRDVNTGELFFGEGSRLTVL.

The chain uses TRBV7-2 and TRBJ1-6; 9 bases agree with TRBD1. The CDR3 consists of 15 residues. The germline V gene encodes CDR1 SGHTA and CDR2 FQGNSA. V was pared by 5 bases and J by 10 bases, with 9 bases of the junction left unmatched. The CDR3 bases are TGTGCCAGCAGCGTGACAGGGGGTTCTCTATCACCCCTCCACTTT. Its translation: CASSVTGGSLSPLHF.

The V and J genes are TRBV6-6 and TRBJ2-7; perhaps TRBD2 as D (6 bases). Germline CDR1 is MNHNY and CDR2 is SVGAGI (reference sequence). V was cut by 7 bases and J by 5 bases, with 12 bases left in between. The CDR3 has 12 amino acids. CDR3 sequence reads: CASKTSRHEQYF. Written as DNA, the CDR3 is TGTGCCAGCAAGACTAGTAGGCACGAGCAGTACTTC.

This clone came up a few times. The genes are TRBV5-1 and TRBJ2-7; 9 bases are shared with TRBD1. This CDR3 is 13 amino acids long. Losses at the gene ends were 3 bases for V and 7 bases for J; bases not matched to a gene: 5. The germline V gene encodes CDR1 SGHRS and CDR2 YFSETQ. CDR3 region: CASSSSGTGEQYV. The CDR3 nucleotides are TGCGCCAGCAGCTCTTCCGGGACAGGGGAGCAGTACGTC.

CDR3 residues: CASSPPWGEKLLAKNIQYF. The CDR3 DNA sequence: TGTGCCAGCTCACCACCTTGGGGGGAGAAACTACTAGCCAAAAACATTCAGTACTTC. This chain joins TRBV18 and TRBJ2-4; D is possibly TRBD2 (6 bases). Germline V gene sequence: CDR1 KGHSH, CDR2 LQKENI. Trimming took off 0 bases at V and 0 bases at J, with 18 bases between the two ends. The CDR3 consists of 19 residues.

This chain uses TRBV6-5 with TRBJ2-7; possible D gene TRBD1, 5 bases. Trimming took off 2 bases at V and 4 bases at J, with 9 bases between the two ends. Germline CDR1 reads MNHEY; CDR2 reads SVGAGI. The CDR3 is 13 residues long. The CDR3: CASSYGAGYEQYV. The CDR3 DNA reads as TGTGCCAGCAGTTACGGGGCAGGGTACGAGCAGTACGTC.

This clone was observed a single time. This chain links TRBV18 with TRBJ1-2; a possible D gene is TRBD1 (6 bases). There are 17 residues in the CDR3. Trimming removed 2 bases at V and 0 bases at J, with 16 bases between. Looked up from germline, CDR1 is KGHSH and CDR2 is LQKENI. The CDR3: CASSPRMGAGANYGYTF. CDR3 in DNA: TGTGCCAGCTCACCAAGGATGGGGGCCGGGGCTAACTATGGCTACACCTTC.

The V call is TRBV2, the J call TRBJ2-5; 8 positions match TRBD2. Germline V gene data show CDR1 as SNHLY and CDR2 as FYNNEI. J was trimmed by 7 bases and V by 4 bases; bases with no gene match: 11. The CDR3 has 15 amino acids. In DNA, the CDR3 is TGTGCCAGCAGTGGGACTAGCAAGGGAGTCGGGACCCAGTACTTC. It codes for CASSGTSKGVGTQYF.

In its sample, this clone was seen once. The chain carries TRBV3-1 (or the pseudogene TRBV3-2) and TRBJ1-2; D not certain. V was clipped by 0 bases and J by 6 bases, with 14 bases between them. Germline CDR1 and CDR2: LGHDT and YNNKEL (reference sequence). The CDR3 runs to 15 residues. DNA of the CDR3: TGTGCCAGCAGCCAAGAAAAAGAGGGATCGGATGGCTACACCTTC. Translating gives CASSQEKEGSDGYTF.

The chain has TRBV6-1 and TRBJ2-1; TRBD2 is a possible D gene (6 bases). The CDR3 extends over 12 amino acids. V dropped 8 bases and J dropped 9 bases, with 14 bases sitting between them. From germline, CDR1 is MNHNS and CDR2 SASEGT. CDR3 amino acids: CASGQTSSEQFF. The CDR3 region has the DNA TGTGCCAGCGGACAAACTAGCTCTGAGCAGTTCTTC.